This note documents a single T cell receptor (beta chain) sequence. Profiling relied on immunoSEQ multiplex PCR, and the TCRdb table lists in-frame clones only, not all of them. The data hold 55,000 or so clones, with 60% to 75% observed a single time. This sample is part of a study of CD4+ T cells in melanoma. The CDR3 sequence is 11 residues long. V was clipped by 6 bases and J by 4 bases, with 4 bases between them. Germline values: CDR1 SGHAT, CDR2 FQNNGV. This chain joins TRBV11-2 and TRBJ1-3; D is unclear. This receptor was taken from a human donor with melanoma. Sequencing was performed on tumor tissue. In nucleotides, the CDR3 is TGTGCCAGCAGGGGGGGAAACACCATATATTTT. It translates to CASRGGNTIYF. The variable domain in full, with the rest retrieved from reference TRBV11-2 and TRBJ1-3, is EAGVAQSPRYKIIEKRQSVAFWCNPISGHATLYWYQQILGQGPKLLIQFQNNGVVDDSQLPKDRFSAERLKGVDSTLKIQPAKLEDSAVYLCASRGGNTIYFGEGSWLTVV.